The 29 T cell receptor beta chains below come from one sample, sequenced in a study of OX40 agonist ivuxolimab in advanced cancers. Clones were read by immunoSEQ multiplex PCR, and TCRdb kept only the in-frame ones, dropping some. The data show some 52,000 clones, with over 80% seen just once and 9.5% to 15% held by the top ten. Sequenced here: CD4+ or CD8+ T cells sorted from blood, sampled in a trial of the OX40 agonist ivuxolimab. These receptors were obtained from an adult with an advanced solid tumor such as melanoma, head and neck, liver or kidney cancer.

This chain connects TRBV29-1 to TRBJ2-1, with 10 bases matching TRBD2. V gave up 7 bases and J gave up 4 bases; unmatched junction bases: 7. The CDR3 has 14 residues. Germline V gene sequence: CDR1 SQVTM, CDR2 ANQGSEA. The CDR3 region has the DNA TGCAGCGGAAAGGGACTAGCGTCTTACAATGAGCAGTTCTTC. Its protein product is CSGKGLASYNEQFF.

This clone is a singleton in its sample. The V gene is TRBV6-5, the J gene TRBJ1-5; D may be TRBD1 (6 bases). Germline V gene sequence: CDR1 MNHEY, CDR2 SVGAGI. The V gene lost 6 bases and the J gene lost 6 bases, with 12 bases spanning the gap. This CDR3 is 13 amino acids long. CDR3 residues: CASRDPRGQPQHF. CDR3 in DNA: TGTGCCAGCAGGGATCCCAGGGGTCAGCCCCAGCATTTT.

In this sample, this clone turned up a few times. This chain joins TRBV20-1 and TRBJ2-5; no definite D call. Germline V gives CDR1 DFQATT, CDR2 SNEGSKA (reference sequence). Deletions cut 0 bases from V and 7 bases from J, with 6 bases between. This CDR3 is 11 amino acids long. The CDR3 reads CSARDTWTQYF. The CDR3, as DNA: TGCAGTGCTAGAGATACGTGGACCCAGTACTTC.

This rearrangement joins TRBV7-2 to TRBJ2-7, with 9 positions matching TRBD1. The junction had 15 bases not matched to a gene; V was cut back by 3 bases and J by 3 bases. Germline V gene data show CDR1 as SGHTA and CDR2 as FQGNSA. CDR3 size: 18 residues. Here the CDR3 DNA reads TGTGCCAGCAGCTTCAACCTAACTGGGGACAGGGTGAGCTACGAGCAGTACGTC. Protein sequence: CASSFNLTGDRVSYEQYV.

The genes are TRBV5-6 and TRBJ2-1, with unresolved D. The CDR3 spans 15 residues. Looked up from germline, CDR1 is SGHDT and CDR2 is YYEEEE. Between the trimmed V and J ends, which lost 5 bases and 8 bases, there was a span of 20 bases. CDR3 sequence (DNA): TGTGCCAGCAGTTCATCACCGGGCCCCCGCGATGAGCAGTTCTTC. Encoded protein: CASSSSPGPRDEQFF.

V is TRBV28 and J is TRBJ2-3, with 7 bases fitting TRBD1. The CDR3 loop spans 14 amino acids. The germline CDR1 and CDR2 sequences are MDHEN and SYDVKM. V dropped 6 bases and J dropped 1; count of bases not matched to a gene: 4. CDR3 coding DNA: TGTGCCAGCAGACAGGGGTCCGGCACAGATACGCAGTATTTT. Its protein is CASRQGSGTDTQYF.

This chain uses TRBV7-9 with TRBJ2-5; 9 positions match TRBD1. TRBJ2-7 explains the end of the DNA better; the J call may be wrong. The CDR3 is 13 amino acids. Germline lookup yields CDR1 SEHNR and CDR2 FQNEAQ (reference sequence). The CDR3 spells CASSPGQGSEQYF. In nucleotides, the CDR3 is TGTGCCAGCAGCCCAGGACAGGGGAGCGAGCAGTACTTC.

The chain joins TRBV19 to TRBJ2-1; D not certain. The CDR3 is 12 residues long. Deletions cut 7 bases from V and 6 bases from J, with 10 bases between. Germline values: CDR1 LNHDA, CDR2 SQIVND (reference sequence). Here the CDR3 DNA reads TGTGCCAGTATGAACACGGGCAATGAGCAGTTCTTC. The encoded protein is CASMNTGNEQFF.

Only a few counts were recorded for this clone. The same CDR3 is also encoded by other DNA sequences in this sample. The genes are TRBV29-1 and TRBJ1-2; D not certain. Germline V gives CDR1 SQVTM, CDR2 ANQGSEA. The CDR3 has 10 residues. V was pared by 2 bases and J by 7 bases, with 5 bases between. The DNA of the CDR3 is TGCAGCGTTGAAACTGGTGGCTACACCTTC. Translation: CSVETGGYTF.

V usage is TRBV4-2 and J usage is TRBJ2-5; no firm D call. The CDR3 is 16 amino acids. The V and J ends lost 1 base and 0 bases respectively, with 12 bases between them. Germline assignment: CDR1 LGHNA and CDR2 YNFKEQ. This chain's CDR3 is CASSQGWVTYQETQYF. The CDR3, as DNA: TGTGCCAGCAGCCAAGGCTGGGTGACATACCAAGAGACCCAGTACTTC.

This clone was observed at least ten times. The chain has TRBV2 and TRBJ1-1, with TRBD1 matching over 9 bases. The ends lost 5 bases at V and 6 bases at J; junction bases unmatched: 10. This CDR3 has 15 residues. The germline CDR1 and CDR2 sequences are SNHLY and FYNNEI. The CDR3 bases are TGTGCCAGCAGTACTAGCCGGACAGGGGCGGCTGAAGCTTTCTTT. Translation gives CASSTSRTGAAEAFF.

This chain connects TRBV7-9 to TRBJ2-3; the D call may be TRBD1 or TRBD2 (6 bases each). The CDR3 consists of 13 residues. From germline, CDR1 is SEHNR and CDR2 FQNEAQ (reference sequence). Trimming removed 5 bases at V and 7 bases at J, with 13 bases between. In DNA, the CDR3 is TGTGCCAGCAGCCAAGGGGGGACAAATACGCAGTATTTT. Residues: CASSQGGTNTQYF.

The chain has TRBV2 and TRBJ2-5; tentative D call: TRBD1 (6 bases). This CDR3 has 13 residues. Germline values: CDR1 SNHLY, CDR2 FYNNEI. V was cut by 8 bases and J by 0 bases, with 10 bases left in between. The CDR3 DNA reads TGTGCCAGCGACAGGACCTACCAAGAGACCCAGTACTTC. It yields the protein CASDRTYQETQYF. The full variable domain, rest sourced from reference TRBV2 and TRBJ2-5, is EPEVTQTPSHQVTQMGQEVILRCVPISNHLYFYWYRQILGQKVEFLVSFYNNEISEKSEIFDDQFSVERPDGSNFTLKIRSTKLEDSAMYFCASDRTYQETQYFGPGTRLLVL.

This chain connects TRBV20-1 to TRBJ2-2; D is unresolved. CDR3 length: 11 residues. The ends were cut back, 5 bases at V and 6 bases at J, with 7 bases in the middle. Looked up from germline, CDR1 is DFQATT and CDR2 is SNEGSKA (reference sequence). CDR3 sequence: CSAPSSGELFF. As DNA, the CDR3 is TGCAGTGCTCCCTCATCCGGGGAGCTGTTTTTT.

The rearrangement links TRBV7-9 to TRBJ2-3; D not certain. The germline V and J ends were trimmed by 3 bases and 1 base, with 5 bases remaining between them. In germline, CDR1 is SEHNR, CDR2 FQNEAQ (reference sequence). The CDR3 runs 13 residues. CDR3 nucleotide sequence: TGTGCCAGCAGCTTTTCGGGCACAGATACGCAGTATTTT. It encodes CASSFSGTDTQYF.

The rearrangement joins TRBV11-3 to TRBJ2-7; 7 bases fit TRBD2. V lost 1 base, J lost 3 bases, and 12 bases stayed unmatched. Germline CDR1 is SGHNT and CDR2 is YENEEA. The CDR3 consists of 17 residues. The CDR3 loop reads CASSLVGGAGTVYEQYF. CDR3 bases: TGTGCCAGCAGCTTAGTGGGAGGGGCGGGAACCGTCTACGAGCAGTACTTC.

This clone was observed a single time. The rearrangement joins TRBV28 to TRBJ1-2, with D possibly TRBD1 on 6 matching bases. The germline CDR1 and CDR2 sequences are MDHEN and SYDVKM. V was shortened by 6 bases and J by 4 bases, with 12 bases between the two germline ends. The CDR3 sequence is 13 residues long. The CDR3 sequence is CASRLTGIYGYTF. The CDR3, as DNA: TGTGCCAGCAGACTAACAGGGATCTATGGCTACACCTTC.

The chain uses TRBV6-6 and TRBJ2-5; TRBD1 matches at 7 bases. The CDR3 sequence is 13 residues long. Per germline, CDR1 MNHNY and CDR2 SVGAGI (reference sequence). V lost 6 bases and J lost 4; bases outside the gene matches: 5. In nucleotides, the CDR3 is TGTGCCAGCAGCCGCCGACAGGGAGAGACCCAGTACTTC. This gives the protein CASSRRQGETQYF.

The V call is TRBV5-6, the J call TRBJ2-7; TRBD1 aligns across 8 bases. Germline-derived CDR1 and CDR2 are SGHDT and YYEEEE. This CDR3 has 14 residues. Trimming took 4 bases from V and 6 from J; bases not matched to a gene: 9. The CDR3 is CASSPGTGIREQYV. CDR3 in DNA: TGTGCCAGCAGCCCCGGGACAGGCATTCGCGAGCAGTACGTC.

This chain uses TRBV7-2 with TRBJ1-3; unclear D gene. The CDR3 spans 13 residues. In germline, CDR1 is SGHTA, CDR2 FQGNSA. Between the trimmed V and J ends, which lost 5 bases and 6 bases, there was a span of 11 bases. CDR3 in DNA: TGTGCCAGCAGCCCCTGGGTGGCAAACACCATATATTTT. Its translation: CASSPWVANTIYF.

The chain carries TRBV4-1 and TRBJ1-2; 8 bases are a match to TRBD1. This CDR3 spans 16 amino acids. The junction had 4 bases not matched to a gene; V was cut back by 0 bases and J by 1 base. The V gene's germline CDR1 is MGHRA and CDR2 YSYEKL. For the CDR3, the DNA is TGCGCCAGCAGCCAAGATCCACAGGGGGGTAACTATGGCTACACCTTC. Protein: CASSQDPQGGNYGYTF.

The V gene is TRBV29-1, the J gene TRBJ1-2, with TRBD1 identical over 9 bases. The CDR3 spans 12 residues. The germline V gene encodes CDR1 SQVTM and CDR2 ANQGSEA. Trimming removed 7 bases from V and 8 bases from J; junction bases left unmatched: 8. CDR3 sequence reads: CSADRGRGGYTF. The CDR3 DNA follows: TGCAGCGCGGACAGGGGTCGGGGCGGCTACACCTTC.

The chain couples TRBV7-6 to TRBJ2-5; possible D gene TRBD1, 6 bases. The V and J ends lost 1 base and 7 bases respectively, with 10 bases between them. The CDR3 length is 13 residues. Germline V CDR1 and CDR2: SGHVS, FNYEAQ. CDR3 region: CASSLGGQATQYF. Written as DNA, the CDR3 is TGTGCCAGCAGCTTAGGGGGGCAGGCGACCCAGTACTTC. Looking up the rest from reference TRBV7-6 and TRBJ2-5 gives the full variable domain: GAGVSQSPRYKVTKRGQDVALRCDPISGHVSLYWYRQALGQGPEFLTYFNYEAQQDKSGLPNDRFSAERPEGSISTLTIQRTEQRDSAMYRCASSLGGQATQYFGPGTRLLVL.

V and J are TRBV7-2 and TRBJ2-3; no definite D call. This CDR3 region has 13 residues. Germline V lookup: CDR1 SGHTA, CDR2 FQGNSA. Between the trimmed V and J ends, which lost 2 bases and 4 bases, there was a span of 7 bases. CDR3 sequence: CASSLFPPDTQYF. DNA of the CDR3: TGTGCCAGCAGCTTATTTCCGCCAGATACGCAGTATTTT.

This chain uses TRBV7-9 with TRBJ1-1; D is possibly TRBD1 (5 bases). The CDR3 is 14 residues long. CDR1 SEHNR and CDR2 FQNEAQ come from the germline V gene (reference sequence). Deletions cut 3 bases from V and 4 bases from J, with 12 bases between. Here the CDR3 reads CASSFRGGSTEAFF. Written as DNA, the CDR3 is TGTGCCAGCAGCTTTAGGGGAGGGAGCACTGAAGCTTTCTTT.

The rearrangement joins TRBV6-1 to TRBJ2-3; maybe TRBD1 (6 bases). This CDR3 spans 15 amino acids. Germline V CDR1 and CDR2: MNHNS, SASEGT. Trimming took off 8 bases at V and 0 bases at J, with 15 bases between the two ends. The CDR3 bases are TGTGCCAGCTCCTCATCGACAGGCAGCACAGATACGCAGTATTTT. Protein product: CASSSSTGSTDTQYF.

V gene TRBV7-2 combines with J gene TRBJ2-3; D is possibly TRBD2 (5 bases). The V end was cut by 6 bases, the J end by 2 bases, with 15 bases between. The CDR3 covers 15 residues. Germline-derived CDR1 and CDR2 are SGHTA and FQGNSA. CDR3 residues: CASRHSVYNTDTQYF. CDR3 bases: TGTGCCAGCAGACATAGCGTGTACAACACAGATACGCAGTATTTT.

This rearrangement joins TRBV2 to TRBJ2-7; 7 bases agree with TRBD2. CDR1 is SNHLY and CDR2 is FYNNEI in the germline V gene. J gave up 6 bases and V 6 bases, and 8 bases lay outside the gene matches. CDR3 size: 13 residues. The CDR3 sequence: CASSPIAGSEQYF. CDR3 nucleotides: TGTGCCAGCAGCCCAATAGCGGGTTCCGAGCAGTACTTC.

This sequence joins TRBV6-4 and TRBJ1-1, with D uncertain. CDR3 length: 13 amino acids. V lost 3 bases, J lost 1 base, and 6 bases lay in between. Germline CDR1 reads MRHNA; CDR2 reads SNTAGT. CDR3 protein: CASSEEANTEAFF. The CDR3 DNA sequence: TGTGCCAGCAGTGAGGAGGCGAACACTGAAGCTTTCTTT.